A selection of T cell receptor beta chains follows, all from one sample in a study of blood T cell repertoires in COVID-19. The data were produced by immunoSEQ multiplex PCR, yet TCRdb's version contains in-frame clones alone and is incomplete. The table includes a few hundred thousand clones, 85% to 90% detected once. Material for sequencing was peripheral blood. These receptors came from a man under 40 with acute or convalescent COVID-19. CDR3s include the opening cysteine and the closing phenylalanine or tryptophan. Each record gives: D gene, V gene, J gene, clone size, CDR3 protein, CDR3 DNA. A D gene is named only where the DNA matches it firmly. The listing skips clone size in some rows; elsewhere it reads once, few, many or a size class.

TRBD2,TRBV30,TRBJ2-7,-,CAWSPLAGFYEQYF,TGTGCCTGGAGTCCCCTAGCGGGTTTCTACGAGCAGTACTTC
TRBD2,TRBV5-4,TRBJ2-2,few,CASSNVLAGAGELFF,TGTGCCAGCAGCAACGTTCTAGCGGGAGCCGGGGAGCTGTTTTTT
TRBD1,TRBV11-3,TRBJ2-3,once,CASSPGGGTDTQYF,TGTGCCAGCAGCCCAGGGGGTGGCACAGATACGCAGTATTTT
-,TRBV28,TRBJ1-6,-,CASRVWGQDSPLHF,TGTGCCAGCAGGGTTTGGGGGCAGGATTCACCCCTCCACTTT
-,TRBV28,TRBJ2-6,-,CASRPTGSLGANVLTF,TGTGCCAGCCGACCTACAGGGAGTTTAGGGGCCAACGTCCTGACTTTC
-,TRBV5-4,TRBJ1-1,-,CASSPSQDSNTEAFF,TGTGCCAGCAGCCCGTCACAGGACAGCAACACTGAAGCTTTCTTT
TRBD2,TRBV7-2,TRBJ2-1,-,CASSLTSGSHNEQFF,TGTGCCAGCAGCCTGACTAGCGGGAGCCACAATGAGCAGTTCTTC
-,TRBV6-1,TRBJ1-5,-,CASSEAQNQPQHF,TGTGCCAGCAGTGAGGCCCAGAATCAGCCCCAGCATTTT
TRBD1,TRBV30,TRBJ1-1,-,CACSTGAEAFF,TGTGCCTGCTCGACAGGGGCTGAAGCTTTCTTT
-,TRBV19,TRBJ1-6,-,CASSFPGQGASPLHF,TGTGCCAGTAGTTTCCCTGGACAAGGAGCCTCACCCCTCCACTTT
-,TRBV3-1/TRBV3-2,TRBJ2-5,once,CASSARGTQETQYF,TGTGCCAGCAGCGCGAGGGGGACCCAAGAGACCCAGTACTTC
TRBD1,TRBV6-5,TRBJ2-2,-,CASRPGGANTGELFF,TGTGCCAGCAGGCCAGGGGGCGCGAACACCGGGGAGCTGTTTTTT
-,TRBV11-3,TRBJ2-2,few,CASSLRGYTGELFF,TGTGCCAGCAGCTTGAGAGGATACACCGGGGAGCTGTTTTTT
TRBD1,TRBV7-9,TRBJ2-1,-,CASSRTGAPGQFF,TGTGCCAGCAGCCGGACAGGGGCCCCGGGGCAGTTCTTC
-,TRBV11-2,TRBJ1-1,-,CASSFALGAFF,TGTGCCAGCAGCTTTGCTCTAGGCGCTTTCTTT
-,TRBV6-4,TRBJ2-2,many,CASSTNTGELFF,TGTGCCAGCAGTACTAACACCGGGGAGCTGTTTTTT
TRBD1,TRBV16,TRBJ1-5,once,CASSQETGLSNQPQHF,TGTGCCAGCAGCCAAGAGACAGGGTTGTCCAATCAGCCCCAGCATTTT
-,TRBV7-2,TRBJ1-5,-,CASSLSYNQPQHF,TGTGCCAGCAGCCTATCTTACAATCAGCCCCAGCATTTT
TRBD2,TRBV29-1,TRBJ2-1,-,CSVPEGLAGGAREQFF,TGCAGCGTCCCTGAAGGCCTAGCGGGAGGAGCGCGTGAGCAGTTCTTC
TRBD1,TRBV3-1/TRBV3-2,TRBJ1-1,-,CASSQEIGTGGYYTEAFF,TGTGCCAGCAGCCAAGAGATCGGGACAGGGGGCTATTACACTGAAGCTTTCTTT
TRBD1,TRBV14,TRBJ1-6,-,CASSQPGQRHNSPLHF,TGTGCCAGCAGCCAGCCGGGACAGAGACATAATTCACCCCTCCACTTT
-,TRBV4-1,TRBJ2-3,-,CASKGGVFGTDTQYF,TGCGCCAGCAAGGGGGGGGTATTTGGCACAGATACGCAGTATTTT
TRBD2,TRBV2,TRBJ2-1,-,CASSEGRREIHNEQFF,TGTGCCAGCAGTGAAGGGAGGCGGGAGATCCACAATGAGCAGTTCTTC
-,TRBV11-2,TRBJ1-1,-,CASSPSVNTEAFF,TGTGCCAGCAGCCCCAGCGTTAACACTGAAGCTTTCTTT
-,TRBV6-5,TRBJ1-6,-,CASSLDRVGSPLHF,TGTGCCAGCAGTCTGGACAGAGTTGGTTCACCCCTCCACTTT
-,TRBV5-4,TRBJ2-2,-,CASSLGHMGTGELFF,TGTGCCAGCAGCTTAGGACATATGGGCACCGGGGAGCTGTTTTTT
-,TRBV9,TRBJ2-1,-,CASSVDSGEQFF,TGTGCCAGCAGCGTAGACAGCGGTGAGCAGTTCTTC